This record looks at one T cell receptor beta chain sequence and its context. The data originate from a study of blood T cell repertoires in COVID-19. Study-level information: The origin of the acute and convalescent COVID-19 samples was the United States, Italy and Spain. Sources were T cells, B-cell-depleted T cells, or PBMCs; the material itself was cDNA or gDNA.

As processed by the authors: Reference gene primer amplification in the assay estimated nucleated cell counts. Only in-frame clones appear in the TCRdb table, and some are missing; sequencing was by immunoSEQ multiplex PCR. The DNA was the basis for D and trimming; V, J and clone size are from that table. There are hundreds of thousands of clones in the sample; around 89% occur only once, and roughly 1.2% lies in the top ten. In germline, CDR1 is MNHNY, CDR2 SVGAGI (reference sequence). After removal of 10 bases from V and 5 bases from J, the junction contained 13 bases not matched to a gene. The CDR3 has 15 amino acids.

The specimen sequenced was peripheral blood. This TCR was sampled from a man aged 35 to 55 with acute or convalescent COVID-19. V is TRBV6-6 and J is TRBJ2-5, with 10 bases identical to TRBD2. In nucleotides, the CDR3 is TGTGCCACCACGAGAATAGCGGGAGGTACGGAGACCCAGTACTTC. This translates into CATTRIAGGTETQYF.